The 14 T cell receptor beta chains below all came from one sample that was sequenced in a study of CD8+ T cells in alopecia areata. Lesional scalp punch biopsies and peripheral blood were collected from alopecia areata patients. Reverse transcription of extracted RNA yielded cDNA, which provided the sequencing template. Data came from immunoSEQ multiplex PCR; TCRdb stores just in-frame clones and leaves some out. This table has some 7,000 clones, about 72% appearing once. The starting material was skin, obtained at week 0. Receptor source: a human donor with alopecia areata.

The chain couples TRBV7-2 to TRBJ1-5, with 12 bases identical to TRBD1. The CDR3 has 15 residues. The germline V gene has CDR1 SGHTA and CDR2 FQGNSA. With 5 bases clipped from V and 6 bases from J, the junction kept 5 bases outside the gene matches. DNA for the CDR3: TGTGCCAGCAGCCACCGGGACAGGGGGCTTCAGCCCCAGCATTTT. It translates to CASSHRDRGLQPQHF.

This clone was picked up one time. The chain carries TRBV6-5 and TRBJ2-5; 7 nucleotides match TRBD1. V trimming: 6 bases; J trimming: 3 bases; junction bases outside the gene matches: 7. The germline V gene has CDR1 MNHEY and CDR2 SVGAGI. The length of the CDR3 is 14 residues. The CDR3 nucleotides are TGTGCCAGCAGGAAGAGGACAGGCGAAGAGACCCAGTACTTC. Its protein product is CASRKRTGEETQYF.

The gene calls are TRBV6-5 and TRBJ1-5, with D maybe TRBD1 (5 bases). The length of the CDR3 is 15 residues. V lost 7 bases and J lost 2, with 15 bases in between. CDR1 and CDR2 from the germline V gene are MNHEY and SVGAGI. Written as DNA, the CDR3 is TGTGCCAGCACCCCTCACGAACAGGGCAATCAGCCCCAGCATTTT. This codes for CASTPHEQGNQPQHF.

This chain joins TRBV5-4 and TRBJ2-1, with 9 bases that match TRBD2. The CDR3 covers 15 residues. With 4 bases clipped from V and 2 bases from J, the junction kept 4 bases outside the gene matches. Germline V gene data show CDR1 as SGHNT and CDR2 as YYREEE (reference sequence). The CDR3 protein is CASSPIAGAYNEQFF. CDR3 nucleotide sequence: TGTGCCAGCAGCCCTATAGCGGGGGCCTACAATGAGCAGTTCTTC.

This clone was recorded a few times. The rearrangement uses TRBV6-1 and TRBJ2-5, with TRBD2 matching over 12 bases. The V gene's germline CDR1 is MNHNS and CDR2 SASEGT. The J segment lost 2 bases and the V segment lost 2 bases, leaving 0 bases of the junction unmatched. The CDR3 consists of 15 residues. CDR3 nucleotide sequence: TGTGCCAGCAGTGAACTAGCGGGGGGGCAAGAGACCCAGTACTTC. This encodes CASSELAGGQETQYF.

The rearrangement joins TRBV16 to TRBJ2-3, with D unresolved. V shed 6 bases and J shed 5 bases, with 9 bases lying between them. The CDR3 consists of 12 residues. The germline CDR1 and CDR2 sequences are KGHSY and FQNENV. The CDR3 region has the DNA TGTGCCAGCAGTCCGGATAGAGATACGCAGTATTTT. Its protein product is CASSPDRDTQYF.

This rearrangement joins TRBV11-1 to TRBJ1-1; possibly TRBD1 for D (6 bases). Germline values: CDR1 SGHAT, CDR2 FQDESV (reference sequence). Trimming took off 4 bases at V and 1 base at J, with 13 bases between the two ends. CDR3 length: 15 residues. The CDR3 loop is CASSSRGHKNTEAFF. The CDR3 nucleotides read TGTGCCAGCAGCTCAAGGGGACATAAGAACACTGAAGCTTTCTTT. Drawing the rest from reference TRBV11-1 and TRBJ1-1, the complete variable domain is EAEVAQSPRYKITEKSQAVAFWCDPISGHATLYWYRQILGQGPELLVQFQDESVVDDSQLPKDRFSAERLKGVDSTLKIQPAELGDSAMYLCASSSRGHKNTEAFFGQGTRLTVV.

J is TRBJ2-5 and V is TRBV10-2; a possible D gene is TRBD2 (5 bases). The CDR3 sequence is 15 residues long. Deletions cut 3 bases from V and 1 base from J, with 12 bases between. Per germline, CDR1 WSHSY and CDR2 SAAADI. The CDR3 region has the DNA TGCGCCAGCAGTGACGCTAGCAGCGGCCAAGAGACCCAGTACTTC. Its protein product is CASSDASSGQETQYF.

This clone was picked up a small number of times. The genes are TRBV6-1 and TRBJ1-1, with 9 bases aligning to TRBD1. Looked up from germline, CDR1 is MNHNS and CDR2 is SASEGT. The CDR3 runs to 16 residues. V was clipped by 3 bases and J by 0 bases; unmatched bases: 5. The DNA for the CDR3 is TGTGCCAGCAGTGAGGGACAGGGTGGTTTGAACACTGAAGCTTTCTTT. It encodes CASSEGQGGLNTEAFF.

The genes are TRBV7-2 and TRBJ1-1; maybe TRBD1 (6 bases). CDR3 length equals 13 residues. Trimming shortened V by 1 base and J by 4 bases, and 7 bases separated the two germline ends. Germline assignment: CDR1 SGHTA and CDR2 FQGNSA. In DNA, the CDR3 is TGTGCCAGCAGCTTAGGAGGGGGCACTGAAGCTTTCTTT. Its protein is CASSLGGGTEAFF.

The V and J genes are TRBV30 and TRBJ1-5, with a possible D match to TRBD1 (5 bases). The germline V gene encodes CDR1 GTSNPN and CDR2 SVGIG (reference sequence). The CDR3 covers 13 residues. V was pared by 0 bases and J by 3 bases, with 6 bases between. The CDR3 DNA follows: TGTGCCTGGAGTGTGGACAACAATCAGCCCCAGCATTTT. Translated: CAWSVDNNQPQHF.

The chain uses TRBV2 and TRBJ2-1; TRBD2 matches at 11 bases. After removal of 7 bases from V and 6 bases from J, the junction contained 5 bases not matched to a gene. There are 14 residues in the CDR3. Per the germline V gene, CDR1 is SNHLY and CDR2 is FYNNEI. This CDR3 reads CASTLAGAINEQFF. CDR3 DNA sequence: TGTGCCAGCACACTAGCGGGGGCTATCAATGAGCAGTTCTTC.

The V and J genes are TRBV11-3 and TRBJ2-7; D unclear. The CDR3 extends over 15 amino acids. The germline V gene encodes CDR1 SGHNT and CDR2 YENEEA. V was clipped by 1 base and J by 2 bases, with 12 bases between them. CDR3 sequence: CASSLAGVRAYEQYF. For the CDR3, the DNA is TGTGCCAGCAGCTTAGCCGGCGTAAGGGCCTACGAGCAGTACTTC.

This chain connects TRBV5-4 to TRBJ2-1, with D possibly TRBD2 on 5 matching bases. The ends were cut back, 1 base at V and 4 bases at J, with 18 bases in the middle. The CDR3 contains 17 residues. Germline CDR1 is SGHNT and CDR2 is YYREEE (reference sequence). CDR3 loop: CASSLSIRTLLYNEQFF. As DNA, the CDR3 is TGTGCCAGCAGCTTGTCCATCCGGACTCTCTTATACAATGAGCAGTTCTTC.